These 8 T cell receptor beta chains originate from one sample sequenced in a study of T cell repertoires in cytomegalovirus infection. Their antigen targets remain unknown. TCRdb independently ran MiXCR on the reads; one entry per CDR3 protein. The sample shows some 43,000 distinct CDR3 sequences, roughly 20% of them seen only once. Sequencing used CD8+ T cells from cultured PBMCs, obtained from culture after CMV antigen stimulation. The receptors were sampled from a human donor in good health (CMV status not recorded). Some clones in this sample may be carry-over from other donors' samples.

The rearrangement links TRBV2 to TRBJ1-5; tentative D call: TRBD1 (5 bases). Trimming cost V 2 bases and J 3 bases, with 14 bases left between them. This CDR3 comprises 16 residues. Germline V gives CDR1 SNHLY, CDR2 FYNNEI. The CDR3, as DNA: TGTGCCAGCAGTGAACCGGGGGTGACCATCAATCAGCCCCAGCATTTT. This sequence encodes CASSEPGVTINQPQHF.

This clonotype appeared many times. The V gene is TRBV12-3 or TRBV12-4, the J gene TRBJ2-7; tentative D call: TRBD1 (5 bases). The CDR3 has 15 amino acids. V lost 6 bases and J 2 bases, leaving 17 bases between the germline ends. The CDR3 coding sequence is TGTGCCAGCAGCCAGTTACAGGTTCCCACCTACGAGCAGTACTTC. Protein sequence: CASSQLQVPTYEQYF.

The CDR3 spells CASSVEGGRTDTQYF. CDR3 bases: TGTGCCAGCAGCGTAGAAGGCGGGAGAACAGATACGCAGTATTTT. The chain joins TRBV9 to TRBJ2-3; TRBD2 agrees at 7 bases. The CDR3 totals 15 residues. Per the germline V gene, CDR1 is SGDLS and CDR2 is YYNGEE. V was pared by 0 bases and J by 3 bases, with 4 bases of the junction left unmatched.

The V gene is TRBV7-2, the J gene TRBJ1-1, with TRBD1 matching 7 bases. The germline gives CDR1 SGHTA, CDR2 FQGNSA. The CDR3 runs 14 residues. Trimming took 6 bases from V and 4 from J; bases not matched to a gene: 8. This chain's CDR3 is CASSRRQGGTEAFF. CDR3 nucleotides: TGTGCCAGCAGTAGACGACAGGGTGGCACTGAAGCTTTCTTT.

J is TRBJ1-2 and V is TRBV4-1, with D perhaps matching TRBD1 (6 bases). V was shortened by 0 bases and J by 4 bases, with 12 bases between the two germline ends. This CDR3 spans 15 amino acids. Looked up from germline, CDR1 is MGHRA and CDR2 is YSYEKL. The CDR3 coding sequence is TGCGCCAGCAGCCAAGAAGAGGACAGTCCCTATGGCTACACCTTC. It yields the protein CASSQEEDSPYGYTF.

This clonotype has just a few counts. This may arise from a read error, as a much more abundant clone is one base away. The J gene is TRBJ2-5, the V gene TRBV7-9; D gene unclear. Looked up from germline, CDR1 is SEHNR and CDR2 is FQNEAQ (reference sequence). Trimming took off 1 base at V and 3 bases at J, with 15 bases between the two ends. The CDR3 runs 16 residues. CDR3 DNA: TGTGCCAGCAGCTTAGGGGCTCGCCCCAACGAAGAGACCCAGTACTTC. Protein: CASSLGARPNEETQYF.

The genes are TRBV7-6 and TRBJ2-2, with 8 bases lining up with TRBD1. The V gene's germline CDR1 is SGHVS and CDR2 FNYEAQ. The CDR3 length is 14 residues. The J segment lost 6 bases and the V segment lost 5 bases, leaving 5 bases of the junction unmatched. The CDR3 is CASSNQGAAGELFF. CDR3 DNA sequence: TGTGCCAGCAGCAACCAGGGGGCGGCCGGGGAGCTGTTTTTT.

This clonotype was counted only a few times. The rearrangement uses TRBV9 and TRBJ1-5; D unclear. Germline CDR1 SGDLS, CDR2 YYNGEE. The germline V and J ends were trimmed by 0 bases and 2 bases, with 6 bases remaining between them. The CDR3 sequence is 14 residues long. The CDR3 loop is CASSVGLGNQPQHF. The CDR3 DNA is TGTGCCAGCAGCGTAGGTCTCGGCAATCAGCCCCAGCATTTT.